One sample yielded the 21 T cell receptor beta chains listed below, sequenced in a study of somatic mutations in cytotoxic T cells in rheumatoid arthritis. Repertoires were generated with immunoSEQ multiplex PCR, while TCRdb's copy carries only in-frame clones and drops some. The sample holds 15,000 to 20,000 clones, approximately 75% seen once. Source material: CD8+ T cells sorted from blood. All receptors come from an adult with rheumatoid arthritis.

V usage is TRBV5-1 and J usage is TRBJ1-6; D remains unclear. V was clipped by 0 bases and J by 2 bases, with 6 bases between them. Germline loops: CDR1 SGHRS, CDR2 YFSETQ. The CDR3 runs 15 residues. CDR3 region: CASSLGGTYNSPLHF. The CDR3 DNA reads TGCGCCAGCAGCTTGGGAGGGACCTATAATTCACCCCTCCACTTT.

The chain recombines TRBV6-4 with TRBJ2-3, with TRBD1 matching over 8 bases. CDR3 size: 16 residues. V gave up 4 bases and J gave up 2 bases; unmatched junction bases: 8. Germline assignment: CDR1 MRHNA and CDR2 SNTAGT. CDR3 residues: CASSAGAGGDTDTQYF. As DNA, the CDR3 is TGTGCCAGCAGTGCGGGGGCAGGGGGCGACACAGATACGCAGTATTTT.

The rearrangement uses TRBV29-1 and TRBJ1-5, with a possible D match to TRBD1 (6 bases). The germline CDR1 and CDR2 sequences are SQVTM and ANQGSEA. The germline V and J ends were trimmed by 6 bases and 2 bases, with 14 bases remaining between them. The CDR3 extends over 14 amino acids. The CDR3: CSVLQGRRNQPQHF. The CDR3 DNA is TGCAGCGTCTTACAGGGAAGGCGCAATCAGCCCCAGCATTTT.

The chain is built from TRBV10-3 and TRBJ1-5; 10 bases are a match to TRBD1. J lost 2 bases, V lost 10 bases, and 8 bases had no gene match. The CDR3 is 15 residues long. Germline V gives CDR1 ENHRY, CDR2 SYGVKD. The CDR3 region is CATKGTGDGNQPQHF. CDR3 coding DNA: TGTGCCACCAAAGGGACAGGGGATGGCAATCAGCCCCAGCATTTT.

V and J are TRBV30 and TRBJ1-1, with D maybe TRBD1 (6 bases). The germline V gene has CDR1 GTSNPN and CDR2 SVGIG (reference sequence). The CDR3 is made up of 17 amino acids. Trimming took off 8 bases at V and 3 bases at J, with 28 bases between the two ends. The chain's CDR3 is CAAYYRAGTFKDTEAFF. The CDR3 DNA is TGTGCCGCCTACTATAGGGCAGGGACATTTAAGGACACTGAAGCTTTCTTT.

This clone was observed a single time. This chain uses TRBV7-9 with TRBJ1-4; D unclear. Germline CDR1 is SEHNR and CDR2 is FQNEAQ (reference sequence). The CDR3 has 15 amino acids. Trimming took off 5 bases at V and 7 bases at J, with 17 bases between the two ends. As DNA, the CDR3 is TGTGCCAGCAGCCCCTCCCCTCGGCCCCGTGAAAAACTGTTTTTT. As protein: CASSPSPRPREKLFF.

Only a few counts were recorded for this clone. The chain recombines TRBV2 with TRBJ2-3; D not certain. The germline V gene encodes CDR1 SNHLY and CDR2 FYNNEI. Between the trimmed V and J ends, which lost 3 bases and 6 bases, there was a span of 4 bases. This CDR3 region has 11 residues. The CDR3 sequence is CASSDGDTQYF. The DNA of the CDR3 is TGTGCCAGCAGTGATGGTGATACGCAGTATTTT.

The V call is TRBV2, the J call TRBJ2-1; D gene ambiguous. The CDR3 has 10 residues. CDR1 and CDR2 from the germline V gene are SNHLY and FYNNEI. With 6 bases removed from V and 7 bases from J, the gap between germline ends came to 4 bases. For the CDR3, the DNA is TGTGCCAGCAGATTTAATGAGCAGTTCTTC. Encoded protein: CASRFNEQFF.

The rearrangement links TRBV7-9 to TRBJ2-7; no firm D call. CDR1 and CDR2 (germline): SEHNR, FQNEAQ (reference sequence). There are 12 residues in the CDR3. Trimming pared 0 bases from V and 2 bases from J, leaving 2 bases between. The CDR3 DNA is TGTGCCAGCAGCTTAGCGACCTACGAGCAGTACGTC. Protein: CASSLATYEQYV.

The chain links TRBV4-1 to TRBJ2-7; TRBD1 matches at 9 bases. V was pared by 1 base and J by 0 bases, with 10 bases of the junction left unmatched. CDR3 length: 18 amino acids. The germline gives CDR1 MGHRA, CDR2 YSYEKL. CDR3 amino acids: CASSQATAGTGSSYEQYF. DNA of the CDR3: TGCGCCAGCAGCCAAGCCACTGCCGGGACAGGGAGCTCCTACGAGCAGTACTTC.

The chain links TRBV19 to TRBJ2-6; D is unclear. Germline CDR1 is LNHDA and CDR2 is SQIVND (reference sequence). Trimming cost V 7 bases and J 6 bases, with 10 bases left between them. This CDR3 region has 13 residues. The CDR3 sequence: CASTSPMANVLTF. The CDR3 nucleotides read TGTGCCAGTACGAGCCCCATGGCCAACGTCCTGACTTTC.

J is TRBJ2-6 and V is TRBV28, with TRBD1 matching over 7 bases. V trimming: 4 bases; J trimming: 0 bases; junction bases outside the gene matches: 6. CDR3 length: 17 residues. Per germline, CDR1 MDHEN and CDR2 SYDVKM. The CDR3 spells CASSSSTGDSGANVLTF. CDR3 sequence (DNA): TGTGCCAGCAGTTCGAGTACAGGGGACTCTGGGGCCAACGTCCTGACTTTC.

This sequence joins TRBV11-2 and TRBJ2-1; the D gene is possibly TRBD1 (6 bases). Trimming cost V 5 bases and J 0 bases, with 17 bases left between them. Germline V gene data show CDR1 as SGHAT and CDR2 as FQNNGV. This CDR3 contains 17 residues. The CDR3 here is CASSPVQGTFSYNEQFF. Written as DNA, the CDR3 is TGTGCCAGCAGCCCGGTACAGGGAACATTCTCCTACAATGAGCAGTTCTTC.

This clone appeared once. V gene TRBV6-6 combines with J gene TRBJ2-1; D call uncertain. Between the trimmed V and J ends, which lost 6 bases and 4 bases, there was a span of 7 bases. This CDR3 has 12 amino acids. Germline V gene data show CDR1 as MNHNY and CDR2 as SVGAGI (reference sequence). For the CDR3, the DNA is TGTGCCAGCAGCCGGCCTTACAATGAGCAGTTCTTC. Protein product: CASSRPYNEQFF.

The V call is TRBV27, the J call TRBJ1-2; D not resolved. Germline lookup yields CDR1 MNHEY and CDR2 SMNVEV (reference sequence). Trimming pared 6 bases from V and 4 bases from J, leaving 21 bases between. The CDR3 is 16 residues long. This chain's CDR3 is CASSSLTSSGSYGYTF. Written as DNA, the CDR3 is TGTGCCAGCAGCTCCCTTACCTCATCGGGGAGCTATGGCTACACCTTC.

The sample holds a few counts of this clone. An end of the junction does not agree with germline; a read error may underlie this. The chain links TRBV7-7 to TRBJ2-7; TRBD2 is a possible D gene (5 bases). Germline V lookup: CDR1 SSHAT, CDR2 FNYEAQ (reference sequence). The CDR3 consists of 14 residues. CDR3 sequence (DNA): TGTGCTAGCAGCCCTTTGGAGGCCAACTACGAGCAGTACTTC. Residues: CASSPLEANYEQYF.

The chain carries TRBV7-9 and TRBJ2-7, with 8 positions matching TRBD1. This CDR3 contains 15 residues. Trimming at V came to 4 bases and at J to 2 bases, leaving 7 bases not matched to a gene. The germline V gene encodes CDR1 SEHNR and CDR2 FQNEAQ (reference sequence). CDR3 loop: CASSYDSDRAYEQYF. The CDR3 DNA follows: TGTGCCAGCAGCTACGATTCGGACAGGGCCTACGAGCAGTACTTC.

V and J are TRBV19 and TRBJ1-1; TRBD1 matches at 9 bases. The germline V gene has CDR1 LNHDA and CDR2 SQIVND (reference sequence). J gave up 5 bases and V 6 bases, and 10 bases lay outside the gene matches. This CDR3 is built from 15 residues. This chain's CDR3 is CASRVTWTGATEAFF. The CDR3 DNA reads TGTGCCAGTAGAGTCACATGGACAGGGGCTACTGAAGCTTTCTTT.

The CDR3 DNA sequence: TGTGCCAGCAGCTTTAGAGGGAACCAGAACACTGAAGCTTTCTTT. Translated, it gives CASSFRGNQNTEAFF. The chain joins TRBV12-1 to TRBJ1-1. TRBV12-1 is noted as a pseudogene. The CDR3 has 15 amino acids.

The chain joins TRBV4-1 to TRBJ2-7; perhaps TRBD1 as D (6 bases). V was clipped by 2 bases and J by 5 bases, with 16 bases between them. The CDR3 is 15 residues long. CDR1 and CDR2 (germline): MGHRA, YSYEKL. The CDR3 DNA reads as TGCGCCAGCAGCCAAACGGCAGGGGTTAGCCACGAGCAGTACTTC. This gives the protein CASSQTAGVSHEQYF.

The rearrangement joins TRBV10-3 to TRBJ1-5, with D unresolved. Germline V CDR1 and CDR2: ENHRY, SYGVKD. CDR3 length: 13 amino acids. V was trimmed by 0 bases and J by 6 bases, leaving 6 bases between them. Here the CDR3 DNA reads TGTGCCATCAGTGAGTCGATGGTTCAGCCCCAGCATTTT. Amino acid sequence: CAISESMVQPQHF.